The 32 T cell receptor beta chains listed next were all sequenced from one sample in a study of identifying expanded T cells in peripheral blood. Produced via immunoSEQ multiplex PCR; TCRdb's table is partial and in-frame only. Of approximately 75,000 clones listed, almost 90% were seen once; the top ten hold around 3.3%. Sequences were obtained from blood. Source of these receptors: a person between 18 and 75 years old in good health.

V usage is TRBV4-3 and J usage is TRBJ2-7, with TRBD1 identical over 12 bases. J gave up 7 bases and V 2 bases, and 6 bases lay outside the gene matches. Germline CDR1 and CDR2: LGHNA and YSLEER. CDR3 size: 15 residues. CDR3 bases: TGCGCCAGCAGCCAAACCGGGACAGGGGGCGAAGAGCAGTACTTC. Translation: CASSQTGTGGEEQYF.

This clone appeared a single time. The chain combines TRBV5-1 with TRBJ2-3; 11 bases agree with TRBD2. The CDR3 has 16 residues. In germline, CDR1 is SGHRS, CDR2 YFSETQ. Germline trimming cut 2 bases from V and 0 bases from J; bases unmatched to any gene: 2. The CDR3 DNA follows: TGCGCCAGCAGCTTCTTAGCGGGGGGGAGCACAGATACGCAGTATTTT. Its protein product is CASSFLAGGSTDTQYF.

The J gene is TRBJ2-1, the V gene TRBV6-1, with 12 bases that match TRBD2. The germline gives CDR1 MNHNS, CDR2 SASEGT. The CDR3 is 16 residues long. V gave up 2 bases and J gave up 6 bases; unmatched junction bases: 5. The DNA for the CDR3 is TGTGCCAGCAGTGAACTAGCGGGAGGGCCCTCCAATGAGCAGTTCTTC. Protein: CASSELAGGPSNEQFF.

The J gene is TRBJ1-3, the V gene TRBV4-3; 8 bases align to TRBD1. The V and J ends lost 6 bases and 4 bases, in that order; junction bases with no gene match: 11. CDR3 length equals 16 residues. Germline V gives CDR1 LGHNA, CDR2 YSLEER. The CDR3 sequence: CASSQLDRGEGNTIYF. CDR3 bases: TGCGCCAGCAGTCAACTTGACAGGGGCGAGGGAAACACCATATATTTT.

V usage is TRBV5-1 and J usage is TRBJ1-1, with 8 bases that match TRBD1. Germline CDR1 SGHRS, CDR2 YFSETQ. With 4 bases clipped from V and 4 bases from J, the junction kept 9 bases outside the gene matches. This CDR3 contains 15 residues. The CDR3 DNA is TGCGCCAGCAGCCGACAGGGGAGTGAGGGCACTGAAGCTTTCTTT. Protein sequence: CASSRQGSEGTEAFF.

The chain employs TRBV6-5 and TRBJ1-4; D may be TRBD1 (5 bases). Germline CDR1 is MNHEY and CDR2 is SVGAGI. The CDR3 extends over 13 amino acids. The ends were cut back, 8 bases at V and 8 bases at J, with 15 bases in the middle. CDR3 amino acids: CASGGGLGEKLFF. The CDR3 nucleotides are TGTGCCAGCGGGGGAGGGTTAGGAGAAAAACTGTTTTTT.

This chain connects TRBV7-3 to TRBJ2-3; D ambiguous. The CDR3 totals 12 residues. Trimming removed 4 bases at V and 5 bases at J, with 7 bases between. Germline assignment: CDR1 SGHTA and CDR2 FQGTGA. CDR3 sequence reads: CASSSHEDTQYF. The CDR3 DNA is TGTGCCAGCAGCTCCCATGAAGATACGCAGTATTTT.

This chain uses TRBV5-6 with TRBJ2-3; D is uncertain. V was trimmed by 0 bases and J by 1 base, leaving 3 bases between them. The V gene's germline CDR1 is SGHDT and CDR2 YYEEEE. The CDR3 runs 13 residues. CDR3: CASSLEGTDTQYF. CDR3 nucleotide sequence: TGTGCCAGCAGCTTGGAGGGCACAGATACGCAGTATTTT.

This clone was detected only once. This chain links TRBV20-1 with TRBJ1-2; D ambiguous. The CDR3 consists of 11 residues. Per germline, CDR1 DFQATT and CDR2 SNEGSKA (reference sequence). V shed 3 bases and J shed 5 bases, with 7 bases lying between them. The CDR3 loop reads CSARGQYGYTF. Here the CDR3 DNA reads TGCAGTGCTAGGGGTCAGTATGGCTACACCTTC.

The rearrangement joins TRBV5-1 to TRBJ2-7; D may be TRBD2 (6 bases). The CDR3 loop spans 14 amino acids. Trimming pared 1 base from V and 6 bases from J, leaving 14 bases between. The germline V gene has CDR1 SGHRS and CDR2 YFSETQ. The CDR3 DNA follows: TGCGCCAGCAGCTTGTGGGGGGAAGGGGCCGAGCAGTACTTC. Its translation is CASSLWGEGAEQYF.

V is TRBV7-2 and J is TRBJ2-3; TRBD2 agrees at 13 bases. CDR1 is SGHTA, CDR2 FQGNSA, per germline. Germline trimming cut 5 bases from V and 2 bases from J; bases unmatched to any gene: 7. This CDR3 has 17 residues. The CDR3 DNA follows: TGTGCCAGCAGCCCCAGACTAGCGGGGGGCTCCACAGATACGCAGTATTTT. Translation gives CASSPRLAGGSTDTQYF. The full variable domain, completed using reference TRBV7-2 and TRBJ2-3, is GAGVSQSPSNKVTEKGKDVELRCDPISGHTALYWYRQSLGQGLEFLIYFQGNSAPDKSGLPSDRFSAERTGGSVSTLTIQRTQQEDSAVYLCASSPRLAGGSTDTQYFGPGTRLTVL.

This chain links TRBV6-1 with TRBJ1-5; 8 nucleotides agree with TRBD1. The CDR3 covers 15 residues. Trimming at V came to 4 bases and at J to 6 bases, leaving 8 bases not matched to a gene. The V gene's germline CDR1 is MNHNS and CDR2 SASEGT. The DNA of the CDR3 is TGTGCCAGCAGTGTCCGGACAGGGTTTATTCAGCCCCAGCATTTT. Its translation: CASSVRTGFIQPQHF.

This clone was seen only once. The J gene is TRBJ2-1, the V gene TRBV29-1, with D possibly called TRBD1 or TRBD2 (5 bases each). There are 14 residues in the CDR3. Germline V CDR1 and CDR2: SQVTM, ANQGSEA. Deletions cut 6 bases from V and 7 bases from J, with 19 bases between. This CDR3 is CSVEPPGAMNEQFF. The CDR3 nucleotides read TGCAGCGTGGAACCTCCCGGGGCGATGAATGAGCAGTTCTTC.

This sequence joins TRBV10-1 and TRBJ2-2; weak D call: TRBD1 (6 bases). Trimming took 7 bases from V and 2 from J, leaving 23 bases between them. The germline V gene has CDR1 WNHNN and CDR2 SYGVQD (reference sequence). The CDR3 is made up of 18 amino acids. The CDR3 here is CASTPSTKGQINTGELFF. CDR3 nucleotide sequence: TGCGCCAGCACCCCCAGTACCAAAGGACAGATTAACACCGGGGAGCTGTTTTTT.

The chain is built from TRBV29-1 and TRBJ1-2, with 9 bases that match TRBD1. Trimming at V came to 4 bases and at J to 5 bases, leaving 17 bases not matched to a gene. The CDR3 sequence is 17 residues long. CDR1 is SQVTM and CDR2 is ANQGSEA in the germline V gene. The CDR3: CSVAVGTGLYSVYGYTF. The CDR3 DNA is TGCAGCGTTGCGGTCGGGACAGGGCTTTATTCAGTTTATGGCTACACCTTC.

This clone was seen more than once but under ten times. J is TRBJ1-2 and V is TRBV11-2; D unclear. The CDR3 has 13 amino acids. CDR1 is SGHAT, CDR2 FQNNGV, per germline. V lost 2 bases, J lost 3 bases, and 7 bases lay in between. CDR3: CASSLSNDYGYTF. In DNA, the CDR3 is TGTGCCAGCAGCTTATCTAACGACTATGGCTACACCTTC.

This chain joins TRBV5-1 and TRBJ2-5; the D gene is possibly TRBD1 (6 bases). Germline lookup yields CDR1 SGHRS and CDR2 YFSETQ. The CDR3 spans 13 residues. The V and J ends lost 0 bases and 9 bases respectively, with 12 bases between them. The CDR3 reads CASSLDRAWAQYF. Here the CDR3 DNA reads TGCGCCAGCAGCTTGGACAGGGCTTGGGCCCAGTACTTC.

The CDR3 loop is CASSLSGTFYEQYF. CDR3 bases: TGTGCCAGCAGCCTTAGCGGGACCTTCTACGAGCAGTACTTC. This rearrangement joins TRBV11-2 to TRBJ2-7, with 8 bases aligning to TRBD2. Per the germline V gene, CDR1 is SGHAT and CDR2 is FQNNGV. Losses at the gene ends were 5 bases for V and 3 bases for J; bases not matched to a gene: 6. The CDR3 spans 14 residues.

Here the CDR3 reads CSATPGIEAFF. As DNA, the CDR3 is TGCAGTGCTACCCCGGGGATTGAAGCTTTCTTT. This chain links TRBV20-1 with TRBJ1-1; D not certain. The CDR3 totals 11 residues. CDR1 is DFQATT, CDR2 SNEGSKA, per germline (reference sequence). V gave up 4 bases and J gave up 7 bases, with 10 bases separating them.

As concerns this clone: A junction boundary mismatches the germline segment, possibly from a read error. The chain combines TRBV7-9 with TRBJ2-1; 9 bases map to TRBD2. CDR3 size: 13 residues. Germline V gives CDR1 SEHNR, CDR2 FQNEAQ (reference sequence). In DNA form, the CDR3 reads TGTGCCAGCAGCCTAGCGGGAACCGATGAGCAGTTCTTC. Its translation is CASSLAGTDEQFF.

V and J are TRBV5-6 and TRBJ2-2; unclear D gene. The CDR3 loop spans 15 amino acids. V was trimmed by 0 bases and J by 8 bases, leaving 14 bases between them. Germline V lookup: CDR1 SGHDT, CDR2 YYEEEE. The CDR3 reads CASSLAHGPGGELFF. The DNA of the CDR3 is TGTGCCAGCAGCTTGGCGCACGGGCCAGGTGGGGAGCTGTTTTTT.

CDR3 bases: TGTGCCAGCAGCCCCAGCACAACTAATGAAAAACTGTTTTTT. Translated: CASSPSTTNEKLFF. The V and J genes are TRBV9 and TRBJ1-4, with D unclear. The CDR3 is 14 amino acids. Per the germline V gene, CDR1 is SGDLS and CDR2 is YYNGEE. V was pared by 4 bases and J by 0 bases, with 7 bases between.

J is TRBJ2-3 and V is TRBV29-1; tentatively, D is TRBD2 (6 bases). With 7 bases removed from V and 8 bases from J, the gap between germline ends came to 19 bases. CDR3 length: 13 residues. Germline V gene data show CDR1 as SQVTM and CDR2 as ANQGSEA. The CDR3: CSGTNPQAATQYF. The CDR3 DNA follows: TGCAGCGGGACTAACCCCCAGGCAGCTACGCAGTATTTT.

The chain employs TRBV6-5 and TRBJ2-1; D remains ambiguous. CDR3 size: 14 residues. Germline CDR1 and CDR2: MNHEY and SVGAGI. V gave up 0 bases and J gave up 6 bases, with 9 bases separating them. The CDR3 DNA follows: TGTGCCAGCAGTTACTCTTCGGGTGGCAATGAGCAGTTCTTC. This gives the protein CASSYSSGGNEQFF.

This chain joins TRBV7-8 and TRBJ1-3; D is ambiguous. The V gene lost 5 bases and the J gene lost 0 bases, with 14 bases spanning the gap. Germline CDR1 and CDR2: SGHVS and FQNEAQ. CDR3 length: 16 residues. The CDR3 DNA follows: TGTGCCAGCAGCGGAACGGCCCTTCTCTCTGGAAACACCATATATTTT. The encoded protein is CASSGTALLSGNTIYF.

J is TRBJ2-3 and V is TRBV13; D gene unclear. This CDR3 has 14 amino acids. Trimming stripped 2 bases from V and 5 bases from J, with 11 bases between. Germline assignment: CDR1 PRHDT and CDR2 FYEKMQ (reference sequence). The CDR3 nucleotides read TGTGCCAGCAGCTTACTGGGCCCCTTAGATACGCAGTATTTT. Translating it yields CASSLLGPLDTQYF.

The chain couples TRBV14 to TRBJ2-5; D possibly corresponds to TRBD2 (5 bases). Germline V lookup: CDR1 SGHDN, CDR2 FVKESK. V was shortened by 1 base and J by 2 bases, with 14 bases between the two germline ends. This CDR3 region has 16 residues. The CDR3 spells CASSQGRGPRQETQYF. CDR3 DNA: TGTGCCAGCAGCCAAGGAAGAGGGCCTCGGCAAGAGACCCAGTACTTC.

V usage is TRBV11-2 and J usage is TRBJ2-1, with 8 bases matching TRBD1. Germline CDR1 SGHAT, CDR2 FQNNGV. The CDR3 contains 16 residues. V shed 5 bases, J shed 6 bases, and the junction held 12 bases outside the gene matches. CDR3 amino acids: CASSPRTGSGRNEQFF. The CDR3 nucleotides read TGTGCCAGCAGCCCCCGGACAGGGTCGGGTCGCAATGAGCAGTTCTTC.

V usage is TRBV5-1 and J usage is TRBJ2-3; D is unresolved. The CDR3 contains 15 residues. Germline V gene data show CDR1 as SGHRS and CDR2 as YFSETQ. V gave up 0 bases and J gave up 5 bases, with 13 bases separating them. The CDR3 is CASSLGVSSGDTQYF. CDR3 nucleotide sequence: TGCGCCAGCAGCTTGGGGGTTTCTTCGGGAGATACGCAGTATTTT.

This rearrangement joins TRBV7-8 to TRBJ2-2, with D possibly being TRBD2 (5 bases). The CDR3 is 16 amino acids. Trimming shortened V by 1 base and J by 4 bases, and 13 bases separated the two germline ends. Germline lookup yields CDR1 SGHVS and CDR2 FQNEAQ. CDR3 amino acids: CASSLVALGSTGELFF. The CDR3 nucleotides are TGTGCCAGCAGCTTAGTCGCACTAGGGAGCACCGGGGAGCTGTTTTTT.

This clone showed up just once. V and J are TRBV11-2 and TRBJ2-1; the D gene could be TRBD1 or TRBD2 (6 bases each). V gave up 1 base and J gave up 0 bases, with 13 bases separating them. This CDR3 is 17 amino acids long. CDR1 is SGHAT, CDR2 FQNNGV, per germline. For the CDR3, the DNA is TGTGCCAGCAGCTTAGTTTACGGGGGCAGCTCCTACAATGAGCAGTTCTTC. It encodes CASSLVYGGSSYNEQFF.

V is TRBV5-4 and J is TRBJ2-7, with D tentatively TRBD1 or TRBD2 (5 bases each). CDR3 length equals 16 residues. Per the germline V gene, CDR1 is SGHNT and CDR2 is YYREEE (reference sequence). The germline V and J ends were trimmed by 4 bases and 0 bases, with 17 bases remaining between them. The CDR3 DNA reads TGTGCCAGCAGCCGAGCATTTGGGGACCTCTCCTACGAGCAGTACTTC. Its protein is CASSRAFGDLSYEQYF. The whole variable domain, filled in from reference TRBV5-4 and TRBJ2-7, reads ETGVTQSPTHLIKTRGQQVTLRCSSQSGHNTVSWYQQALGQGPQFIFQYYREEENGRGNFPPRFSGLQFPNYSSELNVNALELDDSALYLCASSRAFGDLSYEQYFGPGTRLTVT.